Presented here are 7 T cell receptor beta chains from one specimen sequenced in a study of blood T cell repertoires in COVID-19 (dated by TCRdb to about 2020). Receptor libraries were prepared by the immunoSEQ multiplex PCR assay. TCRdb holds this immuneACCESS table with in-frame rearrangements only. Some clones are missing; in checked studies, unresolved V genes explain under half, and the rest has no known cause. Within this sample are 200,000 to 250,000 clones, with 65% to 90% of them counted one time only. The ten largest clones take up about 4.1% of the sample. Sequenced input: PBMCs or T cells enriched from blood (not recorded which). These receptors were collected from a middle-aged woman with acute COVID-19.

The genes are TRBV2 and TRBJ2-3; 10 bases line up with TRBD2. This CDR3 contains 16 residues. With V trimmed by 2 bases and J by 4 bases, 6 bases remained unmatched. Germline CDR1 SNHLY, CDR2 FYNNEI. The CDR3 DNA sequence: TGTGCCAGCAGTGAAATCGCTAGCGGGAGCTCAGATACGCAGTATTTT. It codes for CASSEIASGSSDTQYF. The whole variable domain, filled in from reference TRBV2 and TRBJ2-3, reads EPEVTQTPSHQVTQMGQEVILRCVPISNHLYFYWYRQILGQKVEFLVSFYNNEISEKSEIFDDQFSVERPDGSNFTLKIRSTKLEDSAMYFCASSEIASGSSDTQYFGPGTRLTVL.

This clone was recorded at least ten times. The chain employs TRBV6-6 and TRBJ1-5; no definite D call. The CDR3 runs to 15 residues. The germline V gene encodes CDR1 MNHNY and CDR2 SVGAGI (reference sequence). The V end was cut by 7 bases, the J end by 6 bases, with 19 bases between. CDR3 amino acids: CASILSPERGQPQHF. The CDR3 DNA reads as TGTGCCAGCATTCTCAGTCCCGAACGAGGTCAGCCCCAGCATTTT.

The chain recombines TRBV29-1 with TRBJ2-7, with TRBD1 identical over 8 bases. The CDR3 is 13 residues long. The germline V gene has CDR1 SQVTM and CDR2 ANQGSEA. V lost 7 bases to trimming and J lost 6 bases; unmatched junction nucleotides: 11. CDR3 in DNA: TGCAGCGCCGTCGGGACAGGAAAGCGCGAGCAGTACTTC. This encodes CSAVGTGKREQYF.

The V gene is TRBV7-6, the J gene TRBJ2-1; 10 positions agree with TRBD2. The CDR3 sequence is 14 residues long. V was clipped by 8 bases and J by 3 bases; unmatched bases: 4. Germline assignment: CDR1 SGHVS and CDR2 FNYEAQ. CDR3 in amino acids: CASRASGSYNEQFF. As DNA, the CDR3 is TGTGCCAGCCGGGCTAGCGGGAGCTACAATGAGCAGTTCTTC.

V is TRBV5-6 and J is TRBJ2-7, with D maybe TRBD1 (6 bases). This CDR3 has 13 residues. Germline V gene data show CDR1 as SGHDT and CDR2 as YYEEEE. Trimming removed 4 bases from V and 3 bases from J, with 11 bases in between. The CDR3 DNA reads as TGTGCCAGCAGCAATCAGGGGCTCTACGAGCAGTACTTC. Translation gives CASSNQGLYEQYF.

The DNA for the CDR3 is TGTGCCACCTCGATTCAGGGGAACACTGAAGCTTTCTTT. Residues: CATSIQGNTEAFF. The chain joins TRBV6-5 to TRBJ1-1; D is perhaps TRBD1 (5 bases). V dropped 10 bases and J dropped 1 base, with 13 bases sitting between them. Germline V gives CDR1 MNHEY, CDR2 SVGAGI. There are 13 residues in the CDR3.

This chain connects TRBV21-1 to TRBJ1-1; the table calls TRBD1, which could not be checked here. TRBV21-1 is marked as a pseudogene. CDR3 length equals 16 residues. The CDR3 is CASSIQQGPMNTEAFF. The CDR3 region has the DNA TGTGCCAGCAGCATTCAACAGGGACCCATGAACACTGAAGCTTTCTTT.